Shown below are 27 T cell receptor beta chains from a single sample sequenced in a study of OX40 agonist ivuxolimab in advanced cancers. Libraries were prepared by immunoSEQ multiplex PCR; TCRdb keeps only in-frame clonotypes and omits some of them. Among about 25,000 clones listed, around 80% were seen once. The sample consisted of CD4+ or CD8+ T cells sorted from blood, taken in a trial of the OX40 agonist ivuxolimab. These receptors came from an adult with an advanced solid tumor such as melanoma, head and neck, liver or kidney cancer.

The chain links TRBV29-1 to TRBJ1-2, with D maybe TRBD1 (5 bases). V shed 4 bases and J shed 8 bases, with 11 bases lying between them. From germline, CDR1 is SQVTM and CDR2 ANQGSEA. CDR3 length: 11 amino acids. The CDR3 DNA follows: TGCAGCGTTGTTCTCAGGGACGGCTACACCTTC. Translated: CSVVLRDGYTF.

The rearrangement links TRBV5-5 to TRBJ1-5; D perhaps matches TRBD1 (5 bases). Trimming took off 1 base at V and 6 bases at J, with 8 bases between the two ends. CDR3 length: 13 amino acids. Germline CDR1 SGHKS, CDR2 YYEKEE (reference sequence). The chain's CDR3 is CASSLWGSQPQHF. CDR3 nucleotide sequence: TGTGCCAGCAGCTTGTGGGGGAGTCAGCCCCAGCATTTT.

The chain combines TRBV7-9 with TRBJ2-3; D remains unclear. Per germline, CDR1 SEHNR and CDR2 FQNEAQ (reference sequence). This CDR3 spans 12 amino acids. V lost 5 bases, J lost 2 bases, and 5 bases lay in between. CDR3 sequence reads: CASSLHTDTQYF. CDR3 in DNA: TGTGCCAGCAGCCTTCACACAGATACGCAGTATTTT.

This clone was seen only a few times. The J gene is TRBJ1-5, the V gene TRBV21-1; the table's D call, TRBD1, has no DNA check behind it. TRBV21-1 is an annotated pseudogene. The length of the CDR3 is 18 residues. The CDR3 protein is CASKTGDRGRIVCQPQHF. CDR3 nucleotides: TGTGCCAGCAAGACGGGGGACAGGGGGCGTATAGTTTGTCAGCCCCAGCATTTT.

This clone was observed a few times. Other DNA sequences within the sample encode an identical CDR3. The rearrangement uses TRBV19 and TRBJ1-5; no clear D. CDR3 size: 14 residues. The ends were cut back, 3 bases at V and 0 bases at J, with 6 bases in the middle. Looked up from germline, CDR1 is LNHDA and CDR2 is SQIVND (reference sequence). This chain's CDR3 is CASSMGASNQPQHF. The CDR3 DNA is TGTGCCAGTAGTATGGGAGCTAGCAATCAGCCCCAGCATTTT.

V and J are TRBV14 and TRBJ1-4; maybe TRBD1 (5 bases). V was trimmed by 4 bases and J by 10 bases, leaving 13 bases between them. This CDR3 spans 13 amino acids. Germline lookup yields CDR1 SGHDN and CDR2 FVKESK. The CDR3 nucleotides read TGTGCCAGCAGCCCAGGGTCGCTGGGAAAACTGTTTTTT. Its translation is CASSPGSLGKLFF.

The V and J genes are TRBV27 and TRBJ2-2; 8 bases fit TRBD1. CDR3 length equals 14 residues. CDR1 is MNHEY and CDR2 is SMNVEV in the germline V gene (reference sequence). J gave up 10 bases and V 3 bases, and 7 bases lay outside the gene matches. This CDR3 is CASSLGQELKELFF. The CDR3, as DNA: TGTGCCAGCAGTTTGGGACAGGAACTTAAGGAGCTGTTTTTT.

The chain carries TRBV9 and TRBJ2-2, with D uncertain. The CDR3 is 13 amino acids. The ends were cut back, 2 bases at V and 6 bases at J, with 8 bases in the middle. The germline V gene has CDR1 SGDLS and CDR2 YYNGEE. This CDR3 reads CASSVSSAGELFF. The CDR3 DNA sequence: TGTGCCAGCAGCGTTAGCTCGGCCGGGGAGCTGTTTTTT.

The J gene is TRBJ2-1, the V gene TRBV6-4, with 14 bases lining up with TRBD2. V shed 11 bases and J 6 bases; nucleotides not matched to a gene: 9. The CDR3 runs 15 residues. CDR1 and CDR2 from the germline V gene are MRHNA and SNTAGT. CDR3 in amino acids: CADQGLAGVTNEQFF. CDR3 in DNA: TGTGCCGACCAGGGACTAGCGGGAGTAACCAATGAGCAGTTCTTC.

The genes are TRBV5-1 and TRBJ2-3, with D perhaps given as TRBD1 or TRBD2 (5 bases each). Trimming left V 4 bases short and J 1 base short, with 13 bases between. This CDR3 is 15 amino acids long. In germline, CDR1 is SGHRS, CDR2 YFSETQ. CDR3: CASSPDGAGTDTQYF. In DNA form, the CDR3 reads TGCGCCAGCAGCCCGGACGGGGCGGGCACAGATACGCAGTATTTT.

The CDR3 DNA reads as TGTGCCAGCAGTCTAGCGGGATGGGATGAGCAGTTCTTC. It yields the protein CASSLAGWDEQFF. The rearrangement links TRBV6-5 to TRBJ2-1; 9 positions match TRBD2. The V segment lost 5 bases and the J segment 8 bases; nucleotides outside the gene matches: 4. This CDR3 is 13 amino acids long. Germline V gene sequence: CDR1 MNHEY, CDR2 SVGAGI.

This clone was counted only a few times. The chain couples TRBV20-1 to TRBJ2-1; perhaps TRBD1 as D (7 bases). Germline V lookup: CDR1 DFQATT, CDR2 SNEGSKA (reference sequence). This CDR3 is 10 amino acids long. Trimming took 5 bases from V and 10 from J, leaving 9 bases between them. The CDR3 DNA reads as TGCAGTGCTTCAGGGGGGGAGCAGTTCTTC. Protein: CSASGGEQFF.

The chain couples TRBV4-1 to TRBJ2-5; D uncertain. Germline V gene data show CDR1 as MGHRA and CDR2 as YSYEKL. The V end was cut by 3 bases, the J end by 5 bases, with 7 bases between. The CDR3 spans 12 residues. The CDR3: CASSHIRETQYF. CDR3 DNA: TGCGCCAGCAGCCATATAAGGGAGACCCAGTACTTC.

Here the CDR3 DNA reads TGTGCCAGCAGCTTAGGGACTGAAGCTTTCTTT. Its protein product is CASSLGTEAFF. The rearrangement joins TRBV7-2 to TRBJ1-1, with no clear D. Germline CDR1 reads SGHTA; CDR2 reads FQGNSA. V was trimmed by 1 base and J by 5 bases, leaving 2 bases between them. The CDR3 has 11 amino acids. The variable domain in full, with the rest retrieved from reference TRBV7-2 and TRBJ1-1, is GAGVSQSPSNKVTEKGKDVELRCDPISGHTALYWYRQSLGQGLEFLIYFQGNSAPDKSGLPSDRFSAERTGGSVSTLTIQRTQQEDSAVYLCASSLGTEAFFGQGTRLTVV.

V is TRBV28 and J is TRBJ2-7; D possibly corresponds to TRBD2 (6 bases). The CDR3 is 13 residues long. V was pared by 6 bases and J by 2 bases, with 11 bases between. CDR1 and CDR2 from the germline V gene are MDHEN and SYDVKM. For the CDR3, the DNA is TGTGCCAGCAGCCTTAGCGGTACCTACGAGCAGTACTTC. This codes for CASSLSGTYEQYF.

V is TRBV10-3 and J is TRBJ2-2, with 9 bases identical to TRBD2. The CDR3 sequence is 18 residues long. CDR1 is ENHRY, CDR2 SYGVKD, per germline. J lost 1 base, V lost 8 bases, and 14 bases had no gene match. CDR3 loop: CAIRGLLAGSENTGELFF. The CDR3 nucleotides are TGTGCCATCCGGGGGTTGCTAGCGGGGTCGGAGAACACCGGGGAGCTGTTTTTT.

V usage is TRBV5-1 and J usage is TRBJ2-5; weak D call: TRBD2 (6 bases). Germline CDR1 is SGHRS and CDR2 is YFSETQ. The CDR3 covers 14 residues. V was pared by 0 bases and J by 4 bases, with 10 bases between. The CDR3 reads CASSLVGSGETQYF. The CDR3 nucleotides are TGCGCCAGCAGCTTGGTGGGTAGCGGAGAGACCCAGTACTTC.

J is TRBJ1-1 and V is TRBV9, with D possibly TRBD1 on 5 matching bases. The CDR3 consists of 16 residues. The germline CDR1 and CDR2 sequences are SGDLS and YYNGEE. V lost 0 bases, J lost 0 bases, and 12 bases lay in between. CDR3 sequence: CASSVVLGRMNTEAFF. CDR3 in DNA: TGTGCCAGCAGCGTAGTACTGGGACGTATGAACACTGAAGCTTTCTTT.

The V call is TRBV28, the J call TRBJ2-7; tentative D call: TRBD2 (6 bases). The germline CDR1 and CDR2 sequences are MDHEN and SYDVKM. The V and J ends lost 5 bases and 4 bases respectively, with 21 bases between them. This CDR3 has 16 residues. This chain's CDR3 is CASSPLHLRDLYEQYF. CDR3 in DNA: TGTGCCAGCAGTCCGTTACACCTGCGGGACCTGTACGAGCAGTACTTC.

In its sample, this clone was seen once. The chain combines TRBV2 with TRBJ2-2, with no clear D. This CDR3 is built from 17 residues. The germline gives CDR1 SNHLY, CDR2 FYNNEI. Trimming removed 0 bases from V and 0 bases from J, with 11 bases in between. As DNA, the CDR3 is TGTGCCAGCAGTGAAGCCCCAACGTGGACGAACACCGGGGAGCTGTTTTTT. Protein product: CASSEAPTWTNTGELFF.

This CDR3 is CASRETGNYEQYF. As DNA, the CDR3 is TGTGCCAGCCGCGAGACAGGGAACTACGAGCAGTACTTC. The chain combines TRBV27 with TRBJ2-7, with 7 bases matching TRBD1. The CDR3 is made up of 13 amino acids. From germline, CDR1 is MNHEY and CDR2 SMNVEV (reference sequence). The junction had 7 bases not matched to a gene; V was cut back by 8 bases and J by 3 bases.

In DNA, the CDR3 is TGTGCCAGCAGCTTGGGGCTGGGGGCTGTCACAGATACGCAGTATTTT. This codes for CASSLGLGAVTDTQYF. The J gene is TRBJ2-3, the V gene TRBV7-9; TRBD1 is a possible D gene (6 bases). The CDR3 spans 16 residues. V dropped 3 bases and J dropped 2 bases, with 15 bases sitting between them. Germline lookup yields CDR1 SEHNR and CDR2 FQNEAQ (reference sequence).

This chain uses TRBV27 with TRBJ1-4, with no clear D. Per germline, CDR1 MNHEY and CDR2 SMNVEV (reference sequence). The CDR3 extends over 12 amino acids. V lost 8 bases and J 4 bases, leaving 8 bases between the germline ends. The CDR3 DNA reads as TGTGCCAGCTCCGGGAGTAATGAAAAACTGTTTTTT. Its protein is CASSGSNEKLFF.

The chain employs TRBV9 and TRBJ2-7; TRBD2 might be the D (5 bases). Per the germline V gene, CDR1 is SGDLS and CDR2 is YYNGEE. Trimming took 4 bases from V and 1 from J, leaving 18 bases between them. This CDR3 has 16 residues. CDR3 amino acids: CASSPEGQAISYEQYF. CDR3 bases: TGTGCCAGCAGCCCAGAGGGTCAGGCGATTTCCTACGAGCAGTACTTC.

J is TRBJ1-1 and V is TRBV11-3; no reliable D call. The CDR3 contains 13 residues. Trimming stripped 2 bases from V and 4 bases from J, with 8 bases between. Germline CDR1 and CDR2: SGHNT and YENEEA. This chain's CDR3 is CASSLYVSTEAFF. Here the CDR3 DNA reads TGTGCCAGCAGCTTATACGTTAGCACTGAAGCTTTCTTT.

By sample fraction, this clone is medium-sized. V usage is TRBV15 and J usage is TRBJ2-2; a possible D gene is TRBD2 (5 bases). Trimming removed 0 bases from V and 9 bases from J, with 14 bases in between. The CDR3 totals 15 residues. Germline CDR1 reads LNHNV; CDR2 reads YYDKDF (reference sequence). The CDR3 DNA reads TGTGCCACCAGCAGAGATAACCCAGACTACCGGGAGCTGTTTTTT. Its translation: CATSRDNPDYRELFF.

The CDR3 here is CASRHLGMANPGGYTF. CDR3 DNA: TGCGCCAGCAGACACCTAGGGATGGCCAATCCTGGAGGCTACACCTTC. The chain uses TRBV4-1 and TRBJ1-2; D not resolved. The germline CDR1 and CDR2 sequences are MGHRA and YSYEKL. The CDR3 runs 16 residues. The V gene lost 6 bases and the J gene lost 8 bases, with 25 bases spanning the gap.